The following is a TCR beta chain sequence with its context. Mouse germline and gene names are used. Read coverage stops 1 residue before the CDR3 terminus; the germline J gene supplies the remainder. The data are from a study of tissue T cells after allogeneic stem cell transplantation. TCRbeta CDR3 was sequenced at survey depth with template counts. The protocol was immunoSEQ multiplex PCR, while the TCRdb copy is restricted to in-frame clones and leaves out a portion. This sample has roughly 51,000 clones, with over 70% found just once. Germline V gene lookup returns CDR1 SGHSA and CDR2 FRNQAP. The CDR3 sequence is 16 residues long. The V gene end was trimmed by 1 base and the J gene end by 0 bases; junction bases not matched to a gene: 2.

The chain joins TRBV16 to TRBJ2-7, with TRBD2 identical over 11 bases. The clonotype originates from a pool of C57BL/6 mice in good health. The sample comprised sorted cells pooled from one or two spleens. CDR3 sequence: CASSLGDWGSSYEQYF. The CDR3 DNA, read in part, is TGTGCAAGCAGCTTAGGGGACTGGGGGAGCTCCTATGAACAGTAC.